This T cell receptor beta chain was recovered during a study of Graves' ophthalmopathy and Graves' hyperthyroidism. Notes on the study in general: Between ophthalmopathy and stable hyperthyroidism, a 13-signature model drew a separation with about 85% sensitivity and roughly 78% specificity.

As concerns this clonotype: Its antigen is still unknown.

RNA transcripts provided the template for amplifying TCR beta CDR3 regions. The workflow started with a first-round RT-PCR run with HTBI primers and then moved on to a second-round multiplex PCR. From the multiplex PCR reads, TCRdb called clonotypes with MiXCR, one entry per CDR3 protein. Seen here are over a million distinct CDR3 sequences, about two fifths observed once, and the top ten hold over 8.5%. V gave up 3 bases and J gave up 4 bases, with 9 bases separating them. CDR1 and CDR2 from the germline V gene are DFQATT and SNEGSKA (reference sequence). CDR3 length equals 12 residues. Ages of hyperthyroidism patients ran from 18 to 65, and their diagnoses were new, under 2 months' duration. Pregnancy or lactation, uncontrolled infections and other autoimmune diseases were grounds for excluding patients.

This receptor was obtained from an adult man with Graves' hyperthyroidism. The sample taken for sequencing was peripheral blood or thyroid tissue (not recorded which). This chain uses TRBV20-1 with TRBJ1-1; D not certain. The CDR3 sequence is CSASKDGTEAFF. The CDR3 DNA sequence: TGCAGTGCTAGTAAGGATGGCACTGAAGCTTTCTTT.